Sequencing of this T cell receptor (beta chain) was carried out in a study of early T cells in non-severe SARS-CoV-2 infection. The CDR3 length is 14 residues. Trimming cost V 3 bases and J 4 bases, with 7 bases left between them. The germline CDR1 and CDR2 sequences are SGHTA and FQGNSA. Separate cDNA molecules each had unique molecular identifiers attached to them. Each CDR3 protein is one row after TCRdb ran MiXCR on the 5' RACE reads. Among approximately 32,000 distinct CDR3 sequences listed, about 3.9% were seen once. This clonotype was recorded at least ten times. The chain links TRBV7-2 to TRBJ2-6, with unresolved D. Specimen: whole blood. This sequence was found in an adult who was a healthcare worker with PCR-confirmed SARS-CoV-2 infection or an uninfected control (not recorded which). CDR3 in DNA: TGTGCCAGCAGCTTGAGGAGCGGGGCCAACGTCCTGACTTTC. It codes for CASSLRSGANVLTF.